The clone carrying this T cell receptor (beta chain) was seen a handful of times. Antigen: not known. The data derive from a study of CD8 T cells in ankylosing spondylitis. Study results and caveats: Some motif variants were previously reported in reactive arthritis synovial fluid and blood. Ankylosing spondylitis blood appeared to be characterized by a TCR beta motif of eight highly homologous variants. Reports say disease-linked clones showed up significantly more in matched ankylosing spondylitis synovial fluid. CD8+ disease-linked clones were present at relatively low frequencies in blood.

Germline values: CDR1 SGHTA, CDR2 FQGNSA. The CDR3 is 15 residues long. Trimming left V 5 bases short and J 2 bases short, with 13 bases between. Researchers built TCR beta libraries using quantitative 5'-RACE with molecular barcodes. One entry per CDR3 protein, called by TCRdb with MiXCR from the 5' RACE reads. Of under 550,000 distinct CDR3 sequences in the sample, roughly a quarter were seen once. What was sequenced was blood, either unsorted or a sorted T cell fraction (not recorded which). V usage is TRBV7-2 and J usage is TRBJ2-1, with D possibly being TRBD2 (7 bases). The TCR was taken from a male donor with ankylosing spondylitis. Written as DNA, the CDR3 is TGTGCCAGCAGCCGAAGGGGGGGGGCCTACAATGAGCAGTTCTTC. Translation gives CASSRRGGAYNEQFF.